This TCR beta chain emerged from a study of PD-L1 blockade in urothelial cancer. For this clone: Its antigen is unknown.

Profiling relied on immunoSEQ multiplex PCR, and the TCRdb table lists in-frame clones only, not all of them. The sample shows some 20,000 clones, approximately 90% of them seen only once. Study observations and caveats: Where pretreatment blood TCR clonality fell below the median, better survival was predicted.

Germline CDR1 and CDR2: SGHRS and YFSETQ. With 6 bases clipped from V and 2 bases from J, the junction kept 2 bases outside the gene matches. The CDR3 has 15 amino acids. Specified time point: pretreatment peripheral blood. The sequence came from a man in his sixties or seventies with urothelial cancer. This chain joins TRBV5-1 and TRBJ2-5; 15 bases agree with TRBD2. The material sequenced was PBMCs, taken around atezolizumab (anti-PD-L1) treatment. CDR3 coding DNA: TGCGCCAGCAAAGGACTAGCGGGGGGGCAAGAGACCCAGTACTTC. This sequence encodes CASKGLAGGQETQYF.